These 5 T cell receptor beta chains were all obtained from the same sample, sequenced in a study of blood T cell repertoires in COVID-19. The method was immunoSEQ multiplex PCR; TCRdb's version includes in-frame clones alone and lacks a portion of them. Among more than 90,000 clones listed, roughly 82% were seen once. Sequences were obtained from peripheral blood. The receptor source for this set is a man aged 80 or over with acute or convalescent COVID-19.

The rearrangement uses TRBV11-2 and TRBJ1-5; D gene ambiguous. Trimming took off 4 bases at V and 3 bases at J, with 10 bases between the two ends. The CDR3 length is 14 residues. Germline CDR1 is SGHAT and CDR2 is FQNNGV. DNA for the CDR3: TGTGCCAGCAGCTCAGACGGGGACAATCAGCCCCAGCATTTT. Protein: CASSSDGDNQPQHF. The full variable domain, its missing parts supplied by reference TRBV11-2 and TRBJ1-5, is EAGVAQSPRYKIIEKRQSVAFWCNPISGHATLYWYQQILGQGPKLLIQFQNNGVVDDSQLPKDRFSAERLKGVDSTLKIQPAKLEDSAVYLCASSSDGDNQPQHFGDGTRLSIL.

The chain joins TRBV5-1 to TRBJ1-4; a weak D match, TRBD1 (6 bases). The CDR3 contains 15 residues. The germline V gene has CDR1 SGHRS and CDR2 YFSETQ. Trimming pared 3 bases from V and 7 bases from J, leaving 16 bases between. This CDR3 is CASSYEWSGVEKLFF. CDR3 DNA sequence: TGCGCCAGCAGCTACGAATGGTCAGGGGTTGAAAAACTGTTTTTT.

The rearrangement joins TRBV7-9 to TRBJ2-3; D is unclear. The V end was cut by 0 bases, the J end by 0 bases, with 4 bases between. The length of the CDR3 is 14 residues. The germline V gene has CDR1 SEHNR and CDR2 FQNEAQ (reference sequence). The CDR3 region has the DNA TGTGCCAGCAGCTTAGCGGCTAGCACAGATACGCAGTATTTT. It translates to CASSLAASTDTQYF.

The chain recombines TRBV6-2 or TRBV6-3 with TRBJ2-1; tentatively, D is TRBD2 (5 bases). CDR1 and CDR2 from the germline V gene are MNHEY and SVGEGT. The V end lost 2 bases, the J end lost 5 bases, and 16 bases lay between the germline ends. CDR3 size: 16 residues. The CDR3 region is CASSYGMSGKDNEQFF. As DNA, the CDR3 is TGTGCCAGCAGTTACGGGATGTCGGGGAAGGACAATGAGCAGTTCTTC.

The V and J genes are TRBV6-5 and TRBJ2-5; D might be TRBD1 (5 bases). The CDR3 sequence is 11 residues long. CDR1 and CDR2 (germline): MNHEY, SVGAGI. Trimming took 10 bases from V and 3 from J, leaving 9 bases between them. CDR3 nucleotide sequence: TGTGCCACAGGGCCTGAAGAGACCCAGTACTTC. Translating it yields CATGPEETQYF.